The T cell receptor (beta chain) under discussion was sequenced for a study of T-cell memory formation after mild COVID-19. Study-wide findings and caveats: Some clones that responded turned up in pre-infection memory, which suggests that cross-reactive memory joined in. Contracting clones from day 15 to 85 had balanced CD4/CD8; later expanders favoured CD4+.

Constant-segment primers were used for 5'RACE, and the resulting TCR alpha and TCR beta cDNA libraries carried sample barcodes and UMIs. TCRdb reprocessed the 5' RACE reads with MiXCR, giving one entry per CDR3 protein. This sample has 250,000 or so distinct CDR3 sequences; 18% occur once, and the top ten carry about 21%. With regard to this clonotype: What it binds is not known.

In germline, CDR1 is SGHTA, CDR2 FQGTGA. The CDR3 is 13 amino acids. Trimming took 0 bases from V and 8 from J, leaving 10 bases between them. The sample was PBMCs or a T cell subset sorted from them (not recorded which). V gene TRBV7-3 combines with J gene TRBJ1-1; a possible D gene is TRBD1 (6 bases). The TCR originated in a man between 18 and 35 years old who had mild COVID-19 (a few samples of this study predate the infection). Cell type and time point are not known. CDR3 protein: CASSLTTTGEAFF. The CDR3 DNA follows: TGTGCCAGCAGCTTAACAACTACAGGGGAAGCTTTCTTT.